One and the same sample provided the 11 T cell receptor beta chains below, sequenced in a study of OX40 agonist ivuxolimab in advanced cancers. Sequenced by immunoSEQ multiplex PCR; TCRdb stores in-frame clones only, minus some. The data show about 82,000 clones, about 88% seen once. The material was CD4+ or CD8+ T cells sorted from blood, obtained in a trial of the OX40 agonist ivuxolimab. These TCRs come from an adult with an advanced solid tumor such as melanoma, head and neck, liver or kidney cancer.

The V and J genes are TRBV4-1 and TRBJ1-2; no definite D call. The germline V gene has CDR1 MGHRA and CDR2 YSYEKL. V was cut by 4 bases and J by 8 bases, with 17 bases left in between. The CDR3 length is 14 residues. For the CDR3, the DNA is TGCGCCAGCAGCCCGGACGGCAGGTTTGACGGCTACACCTTC. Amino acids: CASSPDGRFDGYTF.

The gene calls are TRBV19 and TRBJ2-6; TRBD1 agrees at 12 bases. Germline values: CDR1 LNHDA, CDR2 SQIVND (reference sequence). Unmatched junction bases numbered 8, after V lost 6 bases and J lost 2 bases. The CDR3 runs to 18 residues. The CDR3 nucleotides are TGTGCCAGTAGCGACCCGGGACAGGGGGCGCCTGGGGCCAACGTCCTGACTTTC. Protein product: CASSDPGQGAPGANVLTF.

CDR3 residues: CASSIEWQGNYEQYF. The CDR3 nucleotides are TGTGCCAGTAGTATAGAGTGGCAGGGAAACTACGAGCAGTACTTC. The chain employs TRBV19 and TRBJ2-7, with D possibly being TRBD1 (5 bases). V was trimmed by 0 bases and J by 3 bases, leaving 12 bases between them. Germline loops: CDR1 LNHDA, CDR2 SQIVND (reference sequence). This CDR3 is built from 15 residues.

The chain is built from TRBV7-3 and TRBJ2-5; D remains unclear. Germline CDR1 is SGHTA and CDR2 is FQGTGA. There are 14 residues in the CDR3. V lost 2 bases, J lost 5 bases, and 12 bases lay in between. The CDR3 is CASSLLPDSETQYF. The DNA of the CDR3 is TGTGCCAGCAGCTTACTTCCCGACTCGGAGACCCAGTACTTC.

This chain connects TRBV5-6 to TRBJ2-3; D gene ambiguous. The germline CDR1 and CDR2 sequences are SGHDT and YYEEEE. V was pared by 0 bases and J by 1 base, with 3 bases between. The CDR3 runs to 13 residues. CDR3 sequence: CASSLGGTDTQYF. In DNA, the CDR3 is TGTGCCAGCAGCTTGGGTGGCACAGATACGCAGTATTTT.

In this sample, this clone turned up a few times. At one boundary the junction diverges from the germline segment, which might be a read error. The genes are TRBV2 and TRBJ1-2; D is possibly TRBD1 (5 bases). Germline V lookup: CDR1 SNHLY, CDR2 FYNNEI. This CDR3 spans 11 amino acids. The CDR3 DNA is TGTGCCAGCAGTGTAATGAGGGACGGTAACTTC. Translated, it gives CASSVMRDGNF.

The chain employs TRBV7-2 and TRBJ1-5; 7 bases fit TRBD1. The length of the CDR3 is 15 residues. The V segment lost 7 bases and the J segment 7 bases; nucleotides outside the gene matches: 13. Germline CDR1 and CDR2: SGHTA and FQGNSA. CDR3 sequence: CASTQRTGLGQPQHF. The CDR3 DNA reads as TGTGCCAGCACCCAACGGACAGGTTTGGGGCAGCCCCAGCATTTT.

The CDR3 DNA is TGTGCCAGCAGCAAAGCGCGGAGCGGGGGCTCCTACAATGAGCAGTTCTTC. It is translated as CASSKARSGGSYNEQFF. The chain has TRBV21-1 and TRBJ2-1; the table's D call TRBD2 went unverified against the DNA. TRBV21-1 is shown as a pseudogene. The CDR3 sequence is 17 residues long.

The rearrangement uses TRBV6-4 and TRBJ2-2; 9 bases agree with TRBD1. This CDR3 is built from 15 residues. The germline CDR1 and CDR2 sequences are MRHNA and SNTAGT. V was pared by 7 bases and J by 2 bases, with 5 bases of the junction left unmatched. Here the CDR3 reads CASKMGQGNTGELFF. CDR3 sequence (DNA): TGTGCCAGCAAGATGGGACAGGGAAACACCGGGGAGCTGTTTTTT.

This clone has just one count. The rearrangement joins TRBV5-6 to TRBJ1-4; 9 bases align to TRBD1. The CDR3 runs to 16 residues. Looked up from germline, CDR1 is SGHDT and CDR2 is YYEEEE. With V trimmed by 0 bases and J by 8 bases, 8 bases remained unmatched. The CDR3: CASSLVGDREEEKLFF. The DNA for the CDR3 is TGTGCCAGCAGCTTGGTGGGGGACAGGGAAGAGGAAAAACTGTTTTTT.

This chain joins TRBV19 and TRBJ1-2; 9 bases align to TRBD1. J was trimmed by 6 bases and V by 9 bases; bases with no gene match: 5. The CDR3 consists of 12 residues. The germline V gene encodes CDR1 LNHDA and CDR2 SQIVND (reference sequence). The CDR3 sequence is CASQDRGHGYTF. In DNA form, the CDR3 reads TGTGCCAGCCAGGACAGGGGTCATGGCTACACCTTC.